This record concerns one T cell receptor (beta chain) sequence. In the original processing: Nucleated cell counts were estimated from reference gene primer amplification. Method: immunoSEQ multiplex PCR; TCRdb's copy keeps in-frame clones and lacks some. That table supplies the V and J calls and clone size; D and trimming were determined from the DNA. The sample consists of 150,000 to 200,000 clones, approximately 86% of them appearing once. The sample originates from a study of blood T cell repertoires in COVID-19. Study in general: The samples span acute and convalescent COVID-19 from the United States, Italy and Spain. Nucleic acid was either cDNA or gDNA, and it came from T cells, B-cell-depleted T cells, or PBMCs.

Between the trimmed V and J ends, which lost 5 bases and 11 bases, there was a span of 17 bases. Germline CDR1 is MDHEN and CDR2 is SYDVKM. This CDR3 spans 13 amino acids. Material for sequencing was peripheral blood. This TCR came from a man between 65 and 85 years old with acute or convalescent COVID-19. V and J are TRBV28 and TRBJ2-3; tentative D call: TRBD1 (5 bases). This CDR3 is CASSAFREVMQYF. The DNA for the CDR3 is TGTGCCAGCAGTGCCTTCAGGGAAGTTATGCAGTATTTT. Based on the CDR3 plus reference TRBV28 and TRBJ2-3, the full variable domain is DVKVTQSSRYLVKRTGEKVFLECVQDMDHENMFWYRQDPGLGLRLIYFSYDVKMKEKGDIPEGYSVSREKKERFSLILESASTNQTSMYLCASSAFREVMQYFGPGTRLTVL.